The next 19 T cell receptor beta chains were all read from a single sample in a study of cytomegalovirus exposure and HLA in healthy donors. This PCR relied on a set of 60 Vbeta primers and 13 Jbeta primers. Libraries were prepared by immunoSEQ multiplex PCR; TCRdb keeps only in-frame clonotypes and omits some of them. The sample includes 85,000 to 130,000 clones, 71% seen only once; the top ten take less than 3.5%. Sequences were obtained from PBMCs. These receptors all come from a female donor in good health and CMV-seronegative.

The genes are TRBV15 and TRBJ1-4; unclear D gene. Germline CDR1 reads LNHNV; CDR2 reads YYDKDF (reference sequence). This CDR3 has 13 amino acids. V dropped 1 base and J dropped 7 bases, with 7 bases sitting between them. The CDR3 DNA reads TGTGCCACCAGCAGAGGGGAGGGTGAAAAACTGTTTTTT. It yields the protein CATSRGEGEKLFF.

This clone turned up a few times. J is TRBJ2-1 and V is TRBV7-2, with 10 bases lining up with TRBD2. The CDR3 runs to 17 residues. CDR1 is SGHTA, CDR2 FQGNSA, per germline. Trimming at V came to 5 bases and at J to 4 bases, leaving 11 bases not matched to a gene. The CDR3 loop is CASSAWFGAGGYNEQFF. The CDR3 DNA sequence: TGTGCCAGCAGCGCATGGTTTGGAGCGGGAGGGTACAATGAGCAGTTCTTC.

The sample holds one count of this clone. The rearrangement joins TRBV4-1 to TRBJ2-3, with D possibly matching TRBD1 (5 bases). The CDR3 has 14 amino acids. Trimming cost V 0 bases and J 4 bases, with 8 bases left between them. Looked up from germline, CDR1 is MGHRA and CDR2 is YSYEKL. DNA for the CDR3: TGCGCCAGCAGCCAAGATCAGGGCCCAGATACGCAGTATTTT. It is translated as CASSQDQGPDTQYF.

The rearrangement uses TRBV19 and TRBJ1-3, with D perhaps TRBD1 (5 bases). This CDR3 spans 14 amino acids. The V and J ends lost 3 bases and 2 bases respectively, with 8 bases between them. Looked up from germline, CDR1 is LNHDA and CDR2 is SQIVND (reference sequence). For the CDR3, the DNA is TGTGCCAGTAGTATTCTAGGGGCTGGAAACACCATATATTTT. The encoded protein is CASSILGAGNTIYF. The variable domain in full, completed from reference TRBV19 and TRBJ1-3, reads DGGITQSPKYLFRKEGQNVTLSCEQNLNHDAMYWYRQDPGQGLRLIYYSQIVNDFQKGDIAEGYSVSREKKESFPLTVTSAQKNPTAFYLCASSILGAGNTIYFGEGSWLTVV.

This clone was picked up one time. V usage is TRBV5-6 and J usage is TRBJ2-1, with D perhaps TRBD1 (5 bases). Germline-derived CDR1 and CDR2 are SGHDT and YYEEEE. Between the trimmed V and J ends, which lost 0 bases and 6 bases, there was a span of 13 bases. This CDR3 comprises 15 residues. The CDR3 here is CASSLVGRVVNEQFF. The CDR3 DNA reads as TGTGCCAGCAGCTTGGTTGGCAGGGTTGTCAATGAGCAGTTCTTC.

This clone came up a few times. The J gene is TRBJ2-3, the V gene TRBV7-8; D gene uncertain. The CDR3 is made up of 14 amino acids. Germline V lookup: CDR1 SGHVS, CDR2 FQNEAQ. V gave up 1 base and J gave up 1 base, with 6 bases separating them. The CDR3 spells CASSLVSGTDTQYF. Written as DNA, the CDR3 is TGTGCCAGCAGCTTAGTTTCAGGCACAGATACGCAGTATTTT.

The rearrangement joins TRBV6-5 to TRBJ2-1, with unresolved D. V gave up 5 bases and J gave up 4 bases, with 15 bases separating them. The CDR3 length is 15 residues. CDR1 MNHEY and CDR2 SVGAGI come from the germline V gene. In DNA, the CDR3 is TGTGCCAGCAGTCCCGTGGCGGCAGTTTACAATGAGCAGTTCTTC. Translated: CASSPVAAVYNEQFF.

The rearrangement uses TRBV29-1 and TRBJ2-3; D call uncertain. CDR1 SQVTM and CDR2 ANQGSEA come from the germline V gene. V lost 6 bases, J lost 8 bases, and 21 bases lay in between. The CDR3 extends over 14 amino acids. The CDR3 DNA is TGCAGCGTCCCCCTATCAGGATTTTTCGGTACGCAGTATTTT. This encodes CSVPLSGFFGTQYF.

This clone was seen only a few times. V gene TRBV28 combines with J gene TRBJ1-1; D is possibly TRBD1 (6 bases). The V gene's germline CDR1 is MDHEN and CDR2 SYDVKM. V was trimmed by 3 bases and J by 2 bases, leaving 13 bases between them. The length of the CDR3 is 15 residues. The CDR3 DNA sequence: TGTGCCAGCAGTTTCCTTGACAGGACTAACACTGAAGCTTTCTTT. Its translation is CASSFLDRTNTEAFF.

In its sample, this clone was seen a few times. This chain connects TRBV27 to TRBJ2-5, with 13 bases fitting TRBD2. The J call is in doubt because the DNA end fits TRBJ2-7 better. Germline CDR1 and CDR2: MNHEY and SMNVEV (reference sequence). The CDR3 contains 20 residues. The CDR3: CASSHYPGLAGAEPSYEQYF. The CDR3 DNA follows: TGTGCCAGCAGTCATTATCCTGGACTAGCGGGAGCTGAGCCCTCCTACGAGCAGTACTTC.

The chain recombines TRBV5-8 with TRBJ2-2; D unclear. V dropped 5 bases and J dropped 6 bases, with 11 bases sitting between them. This CDR3 is 13 amino acids long. Germline values: CDR1 SGHTS, CDR2 YDEGEE. This chain's CDR3 is CASRRRSPGELFF. The CDR3, as DNA: TGTGCCAGCAGGAGAAGGAGCCCCGGGGAGCTGTTTTTT.

The chain recombines TRBV5-6 with TRBJ2-3; D is possibly TRBD1 (6 bases). The V and J ends lost 3 bases and 5 bases respectively, with 16 bases between them. Germline CDR1 SGHDT, CDR2 YYEEEE. The CDR3 loop spans 15 amino acids. CDR3: CASSYRVGPGDTQYF. As DNA, the CDR3 is TGTGCCAGCAGCTACAGGGTGGGTCCAGGAGATACGCAGTATTTT.

The rearrangement uses TRBV7-8 and TRBJ2-3; 8 positions match TRBD2. Trimming took 7 bases from V and 1 from J; bases not matched to a gene: 4. The CDR3 loop spans 14 amino acids. The germline V gene encodes CDR1 SGHVS and CDR2 FQNEAQ. CDR3 in amino acids: CASIAGRRTDTQYF. The CDR3, as DNA: TGTGCCAGCATAGCGGGAAGGCGCACAGATACGCAGTATTTT.

Comment on this clone: An end of the junction does not agree with germline; a read error may underlie this. The chain employs TRBV7-7 and TRBJ2-2; D is possibly TRBD1 (6 bases). The CDR3 is made up of 14 amino acids. Germline CDR1 is SSHAT and CDR2 is FNYEAQ (reference sequence). The CDR3 is CASSDWTATGELFF. CDR3 coding DNA: TGTGCTAGCAGCGATTGGACAGCCACCGGGGAGCTGTTTTTT.

The V call is TRBV7-6, the J call TRBJ1-1, with D maybe TRBD1 (5 bases). CDR3 length: 17 amino acids. Germline V lookup: CDR1 SGHVS, CDR2 FNYEAQ. The V end was cut by 5 bases, the J end by 4 bases, with 23 bases between. The CDR3 nucleotides are TGTGCCAGCAGCCCCAGTCCGGGGGGAGGCCTGGGCACTGAAGCTTTCTTT. Translating it yields CASSPSPGGGLGTEAFF.

For this clone: Other DNA variants within this sample encode the same CDR3. The chain links TRBV5-1 to TRBJ2-7, with TRBD1 as a possible D gene (6 bases). The CDR3 extends over 13 amino acids. Trimming pared 3 bases from V and 5 bases from J, leaving 12 bases between. Germline lookup yields CDR1 SGHRS and CDR2 YFSETQ. For the CDR3, the DNA is TGCGCCAGCAGCTCCACAGGGATCCACGAGCAGTACTTC. This translates into CASSSTGIHEQYF.

This rearrangement joins TRBV7-6 to TRBJ2-1, with 8 bases fitting TRBD1. Germline loops: CDR1 SGHVS, CDR2 FNYEAQ. The CDR3 is 12 residues long. The V gene end was trimmed by 6 bases and the J gene end by 7 bases; junction bases not matched to a gene: 2. The CDR3 here is CASSDRGNEQFF. The DNA for the CDR3 is TGTGCCAGCAGTGACAGGGGTAATGAGCAGTTCTTC.

The chain combines TRBV7-3 with TRBJ2-1, with TRBD1 identical over 7 bases. The V segment lost 5 bases and the J segment 8 bases; nucleotides outside the gene matches: 9. This CDR3 spans 14 amino acids. From germline, CDR1 is SGHTA and CDR2 FQGTGA. Here the CDR3 reads CASSPQTGSYEQFF. The CDR3 coding sequence is TGTGCCAGCAGCCCCCAGACAGGGTCCTATGAGCAGTTCTTC.

The chain couples TRBV19 to TRBJ2-1; tentatively, D is TRBD2 (6 bases). Germline CDR1 reads LNHDA; CDR2 reads SQIVND (reference sequence). The CDR3 totals 15 residues. The V end was cut by 3 bases, the J end by 3 bases, with 12 bases between. The CDR3 loop is CASSMLAGFYNEQFF. CDR3 bases: TGTGCCAGTAGTATGTTGGCGGGGTTCTACAATGAGCAGTTCTTC.